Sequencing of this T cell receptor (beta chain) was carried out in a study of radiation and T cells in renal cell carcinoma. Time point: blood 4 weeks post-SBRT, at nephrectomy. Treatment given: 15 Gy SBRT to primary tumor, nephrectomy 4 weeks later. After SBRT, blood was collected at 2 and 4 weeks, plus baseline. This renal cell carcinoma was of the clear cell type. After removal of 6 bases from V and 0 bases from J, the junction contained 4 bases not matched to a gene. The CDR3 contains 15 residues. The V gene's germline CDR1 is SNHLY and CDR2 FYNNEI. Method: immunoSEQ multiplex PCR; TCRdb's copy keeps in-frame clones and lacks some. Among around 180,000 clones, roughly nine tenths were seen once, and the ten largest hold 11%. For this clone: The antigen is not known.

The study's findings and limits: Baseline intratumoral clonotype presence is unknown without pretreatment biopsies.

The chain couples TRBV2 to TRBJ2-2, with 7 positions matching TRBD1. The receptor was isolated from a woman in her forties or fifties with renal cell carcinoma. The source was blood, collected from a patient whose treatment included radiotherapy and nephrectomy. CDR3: CASRKGGSNTGELFF. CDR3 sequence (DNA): TGTGCCAGCAGGAAAGGGGGCTCGAACACCGGGGAGCTGTTTTTT.